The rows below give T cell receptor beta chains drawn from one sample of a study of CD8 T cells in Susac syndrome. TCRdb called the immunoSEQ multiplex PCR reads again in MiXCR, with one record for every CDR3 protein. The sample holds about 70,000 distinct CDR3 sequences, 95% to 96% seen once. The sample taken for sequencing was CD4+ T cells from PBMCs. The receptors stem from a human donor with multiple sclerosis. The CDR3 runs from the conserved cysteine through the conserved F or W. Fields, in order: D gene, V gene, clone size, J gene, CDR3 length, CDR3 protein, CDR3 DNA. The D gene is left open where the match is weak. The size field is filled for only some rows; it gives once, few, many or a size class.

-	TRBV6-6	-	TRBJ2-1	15	CASSYSFASYNEQFF	TGTGCCAGCAGTTACTCATTCGCTAGCTACAATGAGCAGTTCTTC
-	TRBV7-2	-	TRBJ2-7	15	CASSLKEGSSYEQYF	TGTGCCAGCAGCTTGAAAGAGGGGAGCTCCTACGAGCAGTACTTC
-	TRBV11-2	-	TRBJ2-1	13	CASSGRDTNEQFF	TGTGCCAGCAGCGGCCGGGACACCAATGAGCAGTTCTTC
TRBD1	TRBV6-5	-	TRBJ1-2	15	CASSYSTGGNYGYTF	TGTGCCAGCAGTTACTCGACAGGGGGCAACTATGGCTACACCTTC
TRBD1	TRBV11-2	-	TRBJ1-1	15	CASRKSGTGYTEAFF	TGTGCCAGCAGAAAATCCGGGACAGGGTACACTGAAGCTTTCTTT
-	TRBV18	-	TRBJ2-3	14	CASSPRGNTDTQYF	TGTGCCAGCTCACCACGGGGGAACACAGATACGCAGTATTTT
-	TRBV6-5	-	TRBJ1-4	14	CASSYAGSPEKLFF	TGTGCCAGCAGTTACGCGGGGAGCCCTGAAAAACTGTTTTTT
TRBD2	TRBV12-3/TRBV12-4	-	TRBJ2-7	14	CASSSSGGTGEQYF	TGTGCCAGCAGTTCCAGCGGGGGGACGGGCGAGCAGTACTTC
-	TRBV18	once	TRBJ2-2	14	CASSLRGNTGELFF	TGTGCCAGCTCACTGCGGGGAAACACCGGGGAGCTGTTTTTT
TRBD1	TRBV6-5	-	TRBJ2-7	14	CASRRTGPPYEQYF	TGTGCCAGCCGTCGGACAGGTCCTCCCTACGAGCAGTACTTC
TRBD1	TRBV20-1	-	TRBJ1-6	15	CSAARDRNYNSPLHF	TGCAGTGCTGCCCGGGACAGAAATTATAATTCACCCCTCCACTTT
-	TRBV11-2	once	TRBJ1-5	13	CASSSYSNQPQHF	TGTGCCAGCAGCTCGTATAGCAATCAGCCCCAGCATTTT
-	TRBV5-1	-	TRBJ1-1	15	CASSETGTFHTEAFF	TGCGCCAGCAGCGAGACAGGCACCTTCCACACTGAAGCTTTCTTT
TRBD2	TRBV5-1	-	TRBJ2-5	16	CASRIGLAGDQETQYF	TGCGCCAGCAGAATCGGACTAGCGGGGGACCAAGAGACCCAGTACTTC
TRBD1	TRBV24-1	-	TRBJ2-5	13	CATQKGALQTQYF	TGTGCCACGCAGAAGGGGGCCCTCCAGACCCAGTACTTC
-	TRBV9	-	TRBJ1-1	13	CASSAFSGTEAFF	TGTGCCAGCAGCGCGTTTTCAGGGACTGAAGCTTTCTTT
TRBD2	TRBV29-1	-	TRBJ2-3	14	CSVRSSGGYDTQYF	TGCAGCGTGCGCTCTAGCGGGGGATACGATACGCAGTATTTT
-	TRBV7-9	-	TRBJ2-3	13	CASSLIGPDTQYF	TGTGCCAGCAGCTTAATAGGACCAGATACGCAGTATTTT
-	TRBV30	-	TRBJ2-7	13	CAWNLGPPYEQYF	TGTGCCTGGAATCTGGGACCCCCCTACGAGCAGTACTTC
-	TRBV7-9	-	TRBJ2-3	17	CASSLGGRDGRTDTQYF	TGTGCCAGCAGCTTAGGAGGACGGGACGGTCGCACAGATACGCAGTATTTT
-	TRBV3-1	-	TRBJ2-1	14	CASSQVETKGEQFF	TGTGCCAGCAGCCAAGTCGAGACTAAAGGTGAGCAGTTCTTC
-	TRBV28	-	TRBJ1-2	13	CASSGGGRGGYTF	TGTGCCAGCAGTGGCGGGGGGCGCGGTGGCTACACCTTC
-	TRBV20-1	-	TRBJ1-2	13	CSACPYRGYGYTF	TGCAGTGCTTGTCCGTACCGGGGCTATGGCTACACCTTC
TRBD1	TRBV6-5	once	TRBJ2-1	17	CASSYYIRDRVDNEQFF	TGTGCCAGCAGTTACTACATCAGGGACAGAGTAGACAATGAGCAGTTCTTC
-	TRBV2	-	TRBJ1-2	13	CASREGPNYGYTF	TGTGCCAGCAGGGAGGGGCCTAACTATGGCTACACCTTC
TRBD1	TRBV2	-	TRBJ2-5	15	CAGQEGQMRQETQYF	TGTGCCGGACAAGAGGGACAGATGAGACAAGAGACCCAGTACTTC
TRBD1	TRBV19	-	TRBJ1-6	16	CASSTDRGNYNSPLHF	TGTGCCAGTAGTACGGACAGGGGGAACTATAATTCACCCCTCCACTTT
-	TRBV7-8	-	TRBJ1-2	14	CASSLQGRNYGYTF	TGTGCCAGCAGCTTACAGGGGAGGAACTATGGCTACACCTTC
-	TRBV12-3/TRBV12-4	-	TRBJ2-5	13	CASKTGNQETQYF	TGTGCCAGCAAAACAGGGAACCAAGAGACCCAGTACTTC
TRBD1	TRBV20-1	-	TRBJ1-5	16	CSARDSGRGSNQPQHF	TGCAGTGCTAGAGATTCGGGCAGGGGGAGCAATCAGCCCCAGCATTTT
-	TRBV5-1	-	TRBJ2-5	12	CASKAGQETQYF	TGCGCCAGCAAGGCGGGCCAAGAGACCCAGTACTTC
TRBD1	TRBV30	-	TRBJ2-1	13	CAWLRDSHNEQFF	TGTGCCTGGCTTAGGGACAGCCACAATGAGCAGTTCTTC
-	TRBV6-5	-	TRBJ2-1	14	CASRVGGPVNEQFF	TGTGCCAGCAGGGTCGGGGGGCCGGTAAATGAGCAGTTCTTC
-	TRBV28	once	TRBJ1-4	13	CATLQSSNEKLFF	TGTGCCACCTTACAGTCAAGTAATGAAAAACTGTTTTTT
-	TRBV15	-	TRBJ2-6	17	CATSSARGILGANVLTF	TGTGCCACCAGCTCCGCAAGGGGAATCTTGGGGGCCAACGTCCTGACTTTC
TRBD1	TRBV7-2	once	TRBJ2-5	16	CASSLQSGTGGETQYF	TGTGCCAGCAGCCTACAATCCGGGACAGGGGGCGAGACCCAGTACTTC
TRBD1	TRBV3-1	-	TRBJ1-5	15	CASSQEYRGRQPQHF	TGTGCCAGCAGCCAAGAGTACAGGGGCAGGCAGCCCCAGCATTTT
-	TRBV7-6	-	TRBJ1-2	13	CASSHRDYRGYTF	TGTGCCAGCAGCCACCGGGACTACCGGGGCTACACCTTC
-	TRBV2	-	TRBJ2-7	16	CASSRRVAGSSYEQYF	TGTGCCAGCAGTCGAAGGGTGGCAGGGAGCTCCTACGAGCAGTACTTC
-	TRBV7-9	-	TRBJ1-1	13	CASIRIQGAEAFF	TGTGCCAGCATCCGAATACAGGGAGCTGAAGCTTTCTTT